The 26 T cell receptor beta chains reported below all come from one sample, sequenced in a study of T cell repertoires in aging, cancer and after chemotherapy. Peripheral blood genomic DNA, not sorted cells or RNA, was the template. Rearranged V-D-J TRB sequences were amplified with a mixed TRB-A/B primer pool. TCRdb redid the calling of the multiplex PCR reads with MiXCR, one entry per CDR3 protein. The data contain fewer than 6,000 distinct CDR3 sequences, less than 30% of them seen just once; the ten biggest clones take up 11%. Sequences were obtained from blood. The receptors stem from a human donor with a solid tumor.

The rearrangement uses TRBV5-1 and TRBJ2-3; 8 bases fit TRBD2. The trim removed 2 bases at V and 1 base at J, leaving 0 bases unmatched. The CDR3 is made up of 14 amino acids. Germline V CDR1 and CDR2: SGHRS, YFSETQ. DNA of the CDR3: TGCGCCAGCAGCTTAGCGGGGGGCACAGATACGCAGTATTTT. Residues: CASSLAGGTDTQYF.

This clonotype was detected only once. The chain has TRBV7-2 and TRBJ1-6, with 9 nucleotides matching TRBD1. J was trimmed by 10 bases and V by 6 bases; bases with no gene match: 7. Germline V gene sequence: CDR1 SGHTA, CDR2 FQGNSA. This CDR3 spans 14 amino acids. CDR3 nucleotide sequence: TGTGCCAGCAGTCAGGACAGGGGTTGCTCACCCCTCCACTTT. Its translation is CASSQDRGCSPLHF. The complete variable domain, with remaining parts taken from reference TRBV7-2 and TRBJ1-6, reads GAGVSQSPSNKVTEKGKDVELRCDPISGHTALYWYRQSLGQGLEFLIYFQGNSAPDKSGLPSDRFSAERTGGSVSTLTIQRTQQEDSAVYLCASSQDRGCSPLHFGNGTRLTVT.

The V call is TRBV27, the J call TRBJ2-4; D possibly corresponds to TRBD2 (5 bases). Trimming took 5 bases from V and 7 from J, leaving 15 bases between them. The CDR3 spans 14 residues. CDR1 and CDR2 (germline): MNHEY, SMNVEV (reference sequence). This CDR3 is CASSSPDSANIQYF. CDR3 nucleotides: TGTGCCAGCAGTAGTCCGGACTCGGCGAACATTCAGTACTTC.

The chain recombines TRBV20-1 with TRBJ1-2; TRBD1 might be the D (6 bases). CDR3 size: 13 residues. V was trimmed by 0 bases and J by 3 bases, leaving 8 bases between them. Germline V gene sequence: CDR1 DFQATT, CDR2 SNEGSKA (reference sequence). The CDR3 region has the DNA TGCAGTGCTAGAGATGGGGGCTACTATGGCTACACCTTC. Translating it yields CSARDGGYYGYTF.

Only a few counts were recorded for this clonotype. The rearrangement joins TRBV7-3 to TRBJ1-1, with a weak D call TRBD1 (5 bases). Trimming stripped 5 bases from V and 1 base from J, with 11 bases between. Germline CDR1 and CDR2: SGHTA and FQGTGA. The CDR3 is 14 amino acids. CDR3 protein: CASSQGLRNTEAFF. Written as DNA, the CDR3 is TGTGCCAGCAGCCAGGGACTGAGGAACACTGAAGCTTTCTTT.

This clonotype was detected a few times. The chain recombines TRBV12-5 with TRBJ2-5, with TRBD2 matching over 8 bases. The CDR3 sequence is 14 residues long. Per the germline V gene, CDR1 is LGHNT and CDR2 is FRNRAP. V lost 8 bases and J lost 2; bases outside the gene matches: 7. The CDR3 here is CASNTGGGQETQYF. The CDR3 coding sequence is TGTGCTAGTAACACGGGGGGGGGACAAGAGACCCAGTACTTC.

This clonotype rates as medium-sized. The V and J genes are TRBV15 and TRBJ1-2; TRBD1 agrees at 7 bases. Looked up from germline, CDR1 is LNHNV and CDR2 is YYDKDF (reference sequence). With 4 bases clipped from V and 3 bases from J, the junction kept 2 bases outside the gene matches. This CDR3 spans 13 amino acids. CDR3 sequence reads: CATSTGTDYGYTF. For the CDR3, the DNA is TGTGCCACCAGCACTGGGACAGACTATGGCTACACCTTC.

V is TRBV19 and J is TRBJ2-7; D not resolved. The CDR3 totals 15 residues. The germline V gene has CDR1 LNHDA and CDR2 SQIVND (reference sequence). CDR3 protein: CVSSIGDTYSYEQYF. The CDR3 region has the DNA TGTGTTAGTAGTATTGGAGACACATACTCCTACGAGCAGTACTTC. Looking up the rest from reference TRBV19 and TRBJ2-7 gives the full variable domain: DGGITQSPKYLFRKEGQNVTLSCEQNLNHDAMYWYRQDPGQGLRLIYYSQIVNDFQKGDIAEGYSVSREKKESFPLTVTSAQKNPTAFYLCVSSIGDTYSYEQYFGPGTRLTVT.

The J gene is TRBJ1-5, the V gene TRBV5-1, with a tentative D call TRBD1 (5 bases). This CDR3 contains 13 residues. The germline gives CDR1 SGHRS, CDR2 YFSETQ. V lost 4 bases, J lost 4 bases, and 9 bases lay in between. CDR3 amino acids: CASSMRGNQPQHF. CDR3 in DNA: TGCGCCAGCAGCATGAGGGGAAATCAGCCCCAGCATTTT.

CDR3 loop: CASSATSRGANTGELFF. The CDR3 DNA follows: TGTGCCAGCAGCGCCACGTCTCGGGGGGCGAACACCGGGGAGCTGTTTTTT. This chain connects TRBV9 to TRBJ2-2; 7 bases align to TRBD2. This CDR3 region has 17 residues. Germline CDR1 and CDR2: SGDLS and YYNGEE. Trimming took 3 bases from V and 0 from J; bases not matched to a gene: 8. Looking up the rest from reference TRBV9 and TRBJ2-2 gives the full variable domain: DSGVTQTPKHLITATGQRVTLRCSPRSGDLSVYWYQQSLDQGLQFLIQYYNGEERAKGNILERFSAQQFPDLHSELNLSSLELGDSALYFCASSATSRGANTGELFFGEGSRLTVL.

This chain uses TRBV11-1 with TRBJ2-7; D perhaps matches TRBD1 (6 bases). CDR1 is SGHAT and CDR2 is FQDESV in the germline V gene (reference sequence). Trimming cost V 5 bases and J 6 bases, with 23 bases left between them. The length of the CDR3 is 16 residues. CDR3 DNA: TGTGCCAGCAGCCCGGGCTCCGGGATAAGGGGGAGCGAGCAGTACTTC. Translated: CASSPGSGIRGSEQYF.

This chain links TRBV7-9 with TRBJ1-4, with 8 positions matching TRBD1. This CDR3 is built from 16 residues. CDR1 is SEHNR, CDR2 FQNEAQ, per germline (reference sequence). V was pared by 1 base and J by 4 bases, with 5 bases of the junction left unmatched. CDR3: CASSLDRGASNEKLFF. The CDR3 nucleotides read TGTGCCAGCAGCTTAGACAGGGGGGCAAGTAATGAAAAACTGTTTTTT.

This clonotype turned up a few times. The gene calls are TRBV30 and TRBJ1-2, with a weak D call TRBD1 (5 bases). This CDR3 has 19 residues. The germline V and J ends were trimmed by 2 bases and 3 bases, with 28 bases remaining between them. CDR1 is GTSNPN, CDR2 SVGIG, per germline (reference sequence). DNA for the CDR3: TGTGCCTGGAGTAAATCGATGGGGCCGACGGTGCCGCGGTACTATGGCTACACCTTC. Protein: CAWSKSMGPTVPRYYGYTF.

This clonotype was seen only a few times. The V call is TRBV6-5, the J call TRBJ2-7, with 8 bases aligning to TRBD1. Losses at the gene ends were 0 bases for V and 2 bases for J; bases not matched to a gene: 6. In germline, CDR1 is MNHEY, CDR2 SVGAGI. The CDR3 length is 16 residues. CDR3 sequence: CASSYSVTGVPYEQYF. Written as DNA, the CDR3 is TGTGCCAGCAGTTACTCGGTGACAGGGGTCCCCTACGAGCAGTACTTC.

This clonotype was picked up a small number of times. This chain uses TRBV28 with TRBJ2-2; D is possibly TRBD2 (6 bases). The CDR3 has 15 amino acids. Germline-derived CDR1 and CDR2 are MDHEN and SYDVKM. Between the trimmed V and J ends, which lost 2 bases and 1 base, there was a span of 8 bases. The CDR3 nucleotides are TGTGCCAGCAGTTTAGGGCGGGGGAACACCGGGGAGCTGTTTTTT. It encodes CASSLGRGNTGELFF. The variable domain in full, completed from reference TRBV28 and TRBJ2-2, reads DVKVTQSSRYLVKRTGEKVFLECVQDMDHENMFWYRQDPGLGLRLIYFSYDVKMKEKGDIPEGYSVSREKKERFSLILESASTNQTSMYLCASSLGRGNTGELFFGEGSRLTVL.

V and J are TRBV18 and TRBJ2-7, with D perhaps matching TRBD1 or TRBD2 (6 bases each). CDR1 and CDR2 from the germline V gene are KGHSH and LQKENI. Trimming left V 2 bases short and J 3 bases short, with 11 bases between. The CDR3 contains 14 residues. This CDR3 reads CASSPTQGGYEQYF. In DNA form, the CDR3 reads TGTGCCAGCTCACCAACACAGGGAGGCTACGAGCAGTACTTC.

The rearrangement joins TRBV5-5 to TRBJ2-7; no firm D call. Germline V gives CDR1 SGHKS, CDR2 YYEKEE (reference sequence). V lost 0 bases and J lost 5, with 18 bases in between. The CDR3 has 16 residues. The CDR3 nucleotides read TGTGCCAGCAGCTTGGTACGGAACGTTCAGCTCCACGAGCAGTACTTC. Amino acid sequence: CASSLVRNVQLHEQYF.

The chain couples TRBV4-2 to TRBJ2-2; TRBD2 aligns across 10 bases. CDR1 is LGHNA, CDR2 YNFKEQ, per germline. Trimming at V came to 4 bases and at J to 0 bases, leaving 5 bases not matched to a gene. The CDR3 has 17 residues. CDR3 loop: CASSPRTSGPNTGELFF. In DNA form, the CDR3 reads TGTGCCAGCAGCCCCCGGACTAGCGGCCCGAACACCGGGGAGCTGTTTTTT.

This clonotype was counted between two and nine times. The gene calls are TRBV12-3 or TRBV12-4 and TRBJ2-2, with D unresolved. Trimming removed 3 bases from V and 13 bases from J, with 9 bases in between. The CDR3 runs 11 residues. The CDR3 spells CASSLGGLLFF. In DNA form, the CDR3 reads TGTGCCAGCAGTTTGGGCGGCCTGCTGTTTTTT.

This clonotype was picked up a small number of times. CDR3 region: CASSFNFGIEAFF. CDR3 coding DNA: TGTGCCAGCAGCTTTAATTTTGGAATTGAAGCTTTCTTT. The chain carries TRBV7-2 and TRBJ1-1, with D hard to call. The CDR3 runs to 13 residues. Germline lookup yields CDR1 SGHTA and CDR2 FQGNSA. Trimming removed 3 bases from V and 7 bases from J, with 12 bases in between.

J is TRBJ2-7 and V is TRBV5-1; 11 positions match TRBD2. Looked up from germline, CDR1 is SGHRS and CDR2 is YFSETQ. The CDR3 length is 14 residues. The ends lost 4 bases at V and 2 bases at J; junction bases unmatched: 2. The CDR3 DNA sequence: TGCGCCAGCAGCGATAGCGGGAGGGCCTACGAGCAGTACTTC. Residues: CASSDSGRAYEQYF.

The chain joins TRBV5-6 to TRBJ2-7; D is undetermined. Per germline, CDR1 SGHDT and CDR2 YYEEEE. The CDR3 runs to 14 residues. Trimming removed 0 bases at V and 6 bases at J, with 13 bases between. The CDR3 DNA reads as TGTGCCAGCAGCTTGGAGGGTTTAGGACGCGAGCAGTACTTC. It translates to CASSLEGLGREQYF.

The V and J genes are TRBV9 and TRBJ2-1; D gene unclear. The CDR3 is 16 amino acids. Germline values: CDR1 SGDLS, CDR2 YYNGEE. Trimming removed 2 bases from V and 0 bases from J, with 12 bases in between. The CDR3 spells CASSVSRNRSYNEQFF. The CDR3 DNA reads TGTGCCAGCAGCGTTTCCAGGAACCGCTCCTACAATGAGCAGTTCTTC. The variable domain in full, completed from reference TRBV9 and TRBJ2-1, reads DSGVTQTPKHLITATGQRVTLRCSPRSGDLSVYWYQQSLDQGLQFLIQYYNGEERAKGNILERFSAQQFPDLHSELNLSSLELGDSALYFCASSVSRNRSYNEQFFGPGTRLTVL.

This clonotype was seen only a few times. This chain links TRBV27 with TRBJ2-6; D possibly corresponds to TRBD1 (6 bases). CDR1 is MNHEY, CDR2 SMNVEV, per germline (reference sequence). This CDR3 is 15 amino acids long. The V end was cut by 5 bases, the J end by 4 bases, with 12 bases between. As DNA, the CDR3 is TGTGCCAGCAGTCTAGGACAGTCCGGGGCCAACGTCCTGACTTTC. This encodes CASSLGQSGANVLTF.

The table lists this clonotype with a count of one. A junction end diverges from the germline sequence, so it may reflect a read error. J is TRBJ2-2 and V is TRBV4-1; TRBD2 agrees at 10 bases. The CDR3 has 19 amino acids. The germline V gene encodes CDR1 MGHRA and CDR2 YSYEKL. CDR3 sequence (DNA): TGCGCCAGCATCCAAGGCTTTAGCGGGGGGCGTTCGAACACCGGGGAGCTGTTTTTT. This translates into CASIQGFSGGRSNTGELFF.

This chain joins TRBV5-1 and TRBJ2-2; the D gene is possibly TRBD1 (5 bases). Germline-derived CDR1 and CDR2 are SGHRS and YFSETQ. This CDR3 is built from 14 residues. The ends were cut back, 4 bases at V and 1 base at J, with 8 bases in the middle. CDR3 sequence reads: CASSAGQNTGELFF. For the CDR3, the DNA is TGCGCCAGCAGCGCCGGACAGAACACCGGGGAGCTGTTTTTT.